This T cell receptor beta chain emerged from a study of cytomegalovirus exposure and HLA in healthy donors. Findings and caveats of the study: Later analysis suggested links between common viral pathogens and several top significant clusters. The study designated 164 TCR beta chains cytomegalovirus-associated.

60 Vbeta and 13 Jbeta primers were used in PCR. Sequencing used immunoSEQ multiplex PCR; TCRdb keeps in-frame clones, though not all of them. The table has about 230,000 clones, 85% seen once. With regard to this clone: Its antigen is not known.

Per germline, CDR1 GTSNPN and CDR2 SVGIG (reference sequence). Trimming at V came to 5 bases and at J to 6 bases, leaving 10 bases not matched to a gene. This CDR3 spans 15 amino acids. Sequenced: PBMCs. The chain couples TRBV30 to TRBJ2-1; 10 nucleotides align to TRBD2. This sequence was found in a girl aged 2 to 9 in good health and CMV-seronegative. The CDR3 DNA reads TGTGCCTGGGAAACCGGGACTAGCGCCCTCAATGAGCAGTTCTTC. Translated, it gives CAWETGTSALNEQFF.